The 29 T cell receptor beta chains below were found in one sample sequenced in a study of shared clonotypes between healthy human individuals. This table comes from immunoSEQ multiplex PCR, and its TCRdb copy is limited to in-frame clones, with some not included. The data contain under 650,000 clones, 90% to 96% of them singletons. The sample taken for sequencing was naive CD4+ T cells sorted from blood. Subset noted: CD45RA+ positively selected. Receptors originate from a woman in her 30s in good health.

This sequence joins TRBV5-1 and TRBJ1-4; D not resolved. Germline V gene data show CDR1 as SGHRS and CDR2 as YFSETQ. V was clipped by 0 bases and J by 8 bases, with 14 bases between them. CDR3 length: 15 amino acids. For the CDR3, the DNA is TGCGCCAGCAGCTTGGAGCCCGGGGTCGGCGAAAAACTGTTTTTT. It is translated as CASSLEPGVGEKLFF.

The CDR3 is CASRTGTPDEQYF. The CDR3 nucleotides read TGTGCCAGCAGAACGGGGACCCCGGACGAGCAGTACTTC. J is TRBJ2-7 and V is TRBV28, with D possibly being TRBD1 or TRBD2 (5 bases each). The length of the CDR3 is 13 residues. V lost 6 bases, J lost 5 bases, and 14 bases lay in between. Per the germline V gene, CDR1 is MDHEN and CDR2 is SYDVKM.

The rearrangement links TRBV12-5 to TRBJ2-1; D is uncertain. Between the trimmed V and J ends, which lost 0 bases and 10 bases, there was a span of 7 bases. Germline V gives CDR1 LGHNT, CDR2 FRNRAP. This CDR3 comprises 12 residues. CDR3 nucleotides: TGTGCTAGTGGTTTGGTATTCGAAGAGCAGTTCTTC. Translating it yields CASGLVFEEQFF. The full variable domain, with the rest looked up from reference TRBV12-5 and TRBJ2-1, is DARVTQTPRHKVTEMGQEVTMRCQPILGHNTVFWYRQTMMQGLELLAYFRNRAPLDDSGMPKDRFSAEMPDATLATLKIQPSEPRDSAVYFCASGLVFEEQFFGPGTRLTVL.

The chain recombines TRBV5-4 with TRBJ2-3; no definite D call. The CDR3 is 14 residues long. Germline loops: CDR1 SGHNT, CDR2 YYREEE (reference sequence). V gave up 3 bases and J gave up 1 base, with 9 bases separating them. CDR3 DNA: TGTGCCAGCAGCTATAATAGCCGCACAGATACGCAGTATTTT. Protein sequence: CASSYNSRTDTQYF.

This clone was found once. This chain uses TRBV27 with TRBJ2-2, with D perhaps TRBD1 or TRBD2 (5 bases each). V was clipped by 1 base and J by 5 bases, with 26 bases between them. CDR1 is MNHEY and CDR2 is SMNVEV in the germline V gene (reference sequence). The CDR3 contains 20 residues. CDR3 DNA: TGTGCCAGCAGTTTATTGGGGACGGATACAGATTTGGCTGAAACCGGGGAGCTGTTTTTT. Translation gives CASSLLGTDTDLAETGELFF.

The chain joins TRBV15 to TRBJ2-4; D gene unclear. This CDR3 is 15 amino acids long. Germline CDR1 LNHNV, CDR2 YYDKDF (reference sequence). With 0 bases removed from V and 6 bases from J, the gap between germline ends came to 12 bases. CDR3 nucleotide sequence: TGTGCCACCAGCAGAGATGTAGGTACGGGAAACATTCAGTACTTC. This sequence encodes CATSRDVGTGNIQYF. Using reference TRBV15 and TRBJ2-4 for the parts outside the CDR3, the full variable domain is DAMVIQNPRYQVTQFGKPVTLSCSQTLNHNVMYWYQQKSSQAPKLLFHYYDKDFNNEADTPDNFQSRRPNTSFCFLDIRSPGLGDTAMYLCATSRDVGTGNIQYFGAGTRLSVL.

This chain uses TRBV27 with TRBJ2-7; no firm D call. CDR3 length equals 16 residues. Germline loops: CDR1 MNHEY, CDR2 SMNVEV (reference sequence). Trimming cost V 5 bases and J 2 bases, with 19 bases left between them. CDR3 DNA: TGTGCCAGCAGTCCCTATGGCCGCGGAAAAACCTACGAGCAGTACTTC. Encoded protein: CASSPYGRGKTYEQYF.

The sample holds a few counts of this clone. The chain employs TRBV19 and TRBJ1-5, with a tentative D call TRBD1 (6 bases). Per germline, CDR1 LNHDA and CDR2 SQIVND (reference sequence). The germline V and J ends were trimmed by 4 bases and 2 bases, with 12 bases remaining between them. The CDR3 length is 15 residues. The CDR3 DNA reads as TGTGCCAGTAGTAGTCAGGGGTTGGGCAATCAGCCCCAGCATTTT. It encodes CASSSQGLGNQPQHF.

This sequence joins TRBV4-1 and TRBJ1-3; the match to TRBD1 covers 8 bases. The junction had 15 bases not matched to a gene; V was cut back by 1 base and J by 4 bases. Germline V lookup: CDR1 MGHRA, CDR2 YSYEKL. The CDR3 loop spans 19 amino acids. DNA of the CDR3: TGCGCCAGCAGCCAAGCCCTAACCGGACACCAGGGGGCGGGAAACACCATATATTTT. Amino acids: CASSQALTGHQGAGNTIYF.

The sample holds one count of this clone. V is TRBV4-1 and J is TRBJ1-3; TRBD1 might be the D (6 bases). Germline V gene lookup returns CDR1 MGHRA and CDR2 YSYEKL. The CDR3 sequence is 16 residues long. The V and J ends lost 4 bases and 4 bases respectively, with 17 bases between them. The CDR3 sequence: CASSRDWGATGNTIYF. The CDR3 coding sequence is TGCGCCAGCAGCCGAGATTGGGGGGCGACAGGAAACACCATATATTTT.

J is TRBJ2-3 and V is TRBV28, with D possibly TRBD1 on 5 matching bases. Trimming stripped 8 bases from V and 2 bases from J, with 11 bases between. This CDR3 has 13 residues. Germline V gene lookup returns CDR1 MDHEN and CDR2 SYDVKM. The CDR3 bases are TGTGCCAGCTCAGGGCCGACCACAGATACGCAGTATTTT. Translating it yields CASSGPTTDTQYF.

The chain carries TRBV6-6 and TRBJ1-4, with D maybe TRBD1 (5 bases). The CDR3 sequence is 13 residues long. The V and J ends lost 6 bases and 0 bases respectively, with 5 bases between them. CDR1 and CDR2 from the germline V gene are MNHNY and SVGAGI (reference sequence). CDR3 bases: TGTGCCAGCAGGGGGGCAACTAATGAAAAACTGTTTTTT. Translated: CASRGATNEKLFF.

This sequence joins TRBV28 and TRBJ2-1; D uncertain. The CDR3 is 12 amino acids. Germline CDR1 and CDR2: MDHEN and SYDVKM. Deletions cut 5 bases from V and 10 bases from J, with 12 bases between. The CDR3 region has the DNA TGTGCCAGCAGTCCCTATGTCCGAGAGCAGTTCTTC. Residues: CASSPYVREQFF.

The V and J genes are TRBV6-5 and TRBJ1-5; unclear D gene. Between the trimmed V and J ends, which lost 3 bases and 6 bases, there was a span of 9 bases. The CDR3 sequence is 13 residues long. Per the germline V gene, CDR1 is MNHEY and CDR2 is SVGAGI. The CDR3 is CASSYDTGQPQHF. The CDR3 region has the DNA TGTGCCAGCAGTTATGATACCGGTCAGCCCCAGCATTTT.

The J gene is TRBJ1-3, the V gene TRBV5-1; D gene uncertain. With 0 bases removed from V and 4 bases from J, the gap between germline ends came to 14 bases. Germline CDR1 SGHRS, CDR2 YFSETQ. The CDR3 extends over 16 amino acids. The CDR3 region is CASSLAPVGTGNTIYF. Written as DNA, the CDR3 is TGCGCCAGCAGCTTGGCCCCCGTAGGCACGGGAAACACCATATATTTT.

The V and J genes are TRBV11-2 and TRBJ2-1, with 11 bases aligning to TRBD1. CDR1 SGHAT and CDR2 FQNNGV come from the germline V gene. The CDR3 has 15 residues. The V segment lost 5 bases and the J segment 4 bases; nucleotides outside the gene matches: 4. Here the CDR3 reads CASSRGQGEYNEQFF. The CDR3 DNA sequence: TGTGCCAGCAGCCGGGGACAGGGGGAATACAATGAGCAGTTCTTC.

The chain carries TRBV30 and TRBJ1-4; possibly TRBD1 for D (6 bases). This CDR3 spans 15 amino acids. CDR1 is GTSNPN and CDR2 is SVGIG in the germline V gene (reference sequence). Trimming shortened V by 0 bases and J by 6 bases, and 14 bases separated the two germline ends. For the CDR3, the DNA is TGTGCCTGGAGTGTGGGACACAGAACATATGAAAAACTGTTTTTT. Translating gives CAWSVGHRTYEKLFF.

CDR3 DNA sequence: TGCGCCAGCAGCCAAGCTCACTCCGGGACAGGTGAAGCTTTCTTT. Translating it yields CASSQAHSGTGEAFF. The chain links TRBV4-1 to TRBJ1-1; TRBD1 matches 8 bases. The junction had 8 bases not matched to a gene; V was cut back by 1 base and J by 7 bases. CDR3 length equals 15 residues. Germline CDR1 MGHRA, CDR2 YSYEKL.

This sequence joins TRBV28 and TRBJ2-5; D uncertain. The CDR3 spans 11 residues. V was shortened by 4 bases and J by 4 bases, with 4 bases between the two germline ends. Germline loops: CDR1 MDHEN, CDR2 SYDVKM. CDR3 in DNA: TGTGCCAGCAGTTACACAGAGACCCAGTACTTC. Translating it yields CASSYTETQYF.

The rearrangement uses TRBV27 and TRBJ1-4; D gene uncertain. CDR1 is MNHEY and CDR2 is SMNVEV in the germline V gene (reference sequence). V was shortened by 7 bases and J by 4 bases, with 16 bases between the two germline ends. CDR3 length equals 15 residues. CDR3 in amino acids: CASNDDARSNEKLFF. CDR3 coding DNA: TGTGCCAGCAACGATGACGCGAGGAGTAATGAAAAACTGTTTTTT.

V is TRBV14 and J is TRBJ2-1; 7 bases are shared with TRBD2. The CDR3 is 16 amino acids. Germline CDR1 is SGHDN and CDR2 is FVKESK. The junction had 3 bases not matched to a gene; V was cut back by 1 base and J by 0 bases. The CDR3 sequence is CASSQGGGGSYNEQFF. The CDR3 DNA sequence: TGTGCCAGCAGCCAAGGGGGCGGGGGCTCCTACAATGAGCAGTTCTTC. The full variable domain, in which reference TRBV14 and TRBJ2-1 provide the parts outside the CDR3, is EAGVTQFPSHSVIEKGQTVTLRCDPISGHDNLYWYRRVMGKEIKFLLHFVKESKQDESGMPNNRFLAERTGGTYSTLKVQPAELEDSGVYFCASSQGGGGSYNEQFFGPGTRLTVL.

This clone was seen just once. The chain uses TRBV15 and TRBJ2-3, with 8 nucleotides matching TRBD2. The J segment lost 0 bases and the V segment lost 6 bases, leaving 8 bases of the junction unmatched. This CDR3 is built from 16 residues. In germline, CDR1 is LNHNV, CDR2 YYDKDF (reference sequence). Written as DNA, the CDR3 is TGTGCCACCAGTACGAGCGGGAGCCCCAGCACAGATACGCAGTATTTT. Protein sequence: CATSTSGSPSTDTQYF.

This chain connects TRBV7-3 to TRBJ1-1; a possible D gene is TRBD1 (5 bases). The CDR3 totals 17 residues. In germline, CDR1 is SGHTA, CDR2 FQGTGA. V dropped 4 bases and J dropped 11 bases, with 29 bases sitting between them. CDR3 bases: TGTGCCAGCAGCTCCACGGCGGCAGGGTCTATGCATGCGGGGGCTTTCTTT. Protein product: CASSSTAAGSMHAGAFF.

The gene calls are TRBV5-1 and TRBJ2-1; 14 bases are a match to TRBD2. V lost 7 bases and J lost 7; bases outside the gene matches: 7. The CDR3 covers 15 residues. CDR1 and CDR2 (germline): SGHRS, YFSETQ. CDR3 protein: CASFHRLAGGNEQFF. The CDR3 bases are TGCGCCAGCTTCCATCGACTAGCGGGAGGGAATGAGCAGTTCTTC.

The V call is TRBV28, the J call TRBJ1-5; D gene uncertain. The CDR3 is 13 amino acids. V shed 7 bases and J shed 4 bases, with 11 bases lying between them. CDR1 and CDR2 (germline): MDHEN, SYDVKM. The CDR3 DNA sequence: TGTGCCAGCACCCCGCAAAAAAATCAGCCCCAGCATTTT. Its translation: CASTPQKNQPQHF.

This rearrangement joins TRBV10-3 to TRBJ1-2; D ambiguous. Per germline, CDR1 ENHRY and CDR2 SYGVKD. V was clipped by 4 bases and J by 6 bases, with 24 bases between them. CDR3 length: 17 amino acids. The CDR3 spells CAISGNSTSAVGNGYTF. Here the CDR3 DNA reads TGTGCCATCAGTGGAAACAGTACTAGCGCGGTGGGCAATGGCTACACCTTC.

This chain connects TRBV28 to TRBJ1-5; D may be TRBD1 (5 bases). Germline V gene sequence: CDR1 MDHEN, CDR2 SYDVKM. V dropped 6 bases and J dropped 0 bases, with 21 bases sitting between them. The CDR3 spans 18 residues. The CDR3 bases are TGTGCCAGCAGAAAAGTCCGGGGCCAGAGTTATAGCAATCAGCCCCAGCATTTT. Its protein product is CASRKVRGQSYSNQPQHF.

The chain is built from TRBV18 and TRBJ2-5, with 12 nucleotides matching TRBD1. This CDR3 is built from 16 residues. Germline loops: CDR1 KGHSH, CDR2 LQKENI. V lost 3 bases, J lost 5 bases, and 7 bases stayed unmatched. In nucleotides, the CDR3 is TGTGCCAGCTCACCCGGGACAGGGGGCACTTGGGAGACCCAGTACTTC. It is translated as CASSPGTGGTWETQYF.

This clone was seen just once. The CDR3 DNA reads as TGTGCCAGCATCAGTAGCACAGATACGCAGTATTTT. Residues: CASISSTDTQYF. The chain is built from TRBV25-1 and TRBJ2-3; D is ambiguous. In germline, CDR1 is MGHDK, CDR2 SYGVNS. Trimming stripped 7 bases from V and 0 bases from J, with 5 bases between. The CDR3 spans 12 residues.